The clone carrying this TCR beta chain was observed a handful of times. The CDR3 loop spans 15 amino acids. CDR1 MDHEN and CDR2 SYDVKM come from the germline V gene. Trimming took off 5 bases at V and 4 bases at J, with 15 bases between the two ends. This entry is derived from a study of T cells in Graves' hyperthyroidism and ophthalmopathy. Patients were aged 18 to 65, had disease duration under 2 months, and had newly diagnosed hyperthyroidism. Exclusion of patients followed from uncontrolled infection, other autoimmune disease, pregnancy or lactation. Template material for amplifying TCR beta CDR3 regions consisted of RNA transcripts. First-round RT-PCR with HTBI primers amplified the TCR CDR3 region. A single record per CDR3 protein comes from TCRdb applying MiXCR to the multiplex PCR reads. Of some 360,000 distinct CDR3 sequences in the sample, about 14% are singletons; the top ten hold approximately 9.9%.

The chain uses TRBV28 and TRBJ2-1; D gene ambiguous. The sequenced sample consisted of blood. The receptor comes from a woman aged 55-69 years with Graves' hyperthyroidism. For the CDR3, the DNA is TGTGCCAGCAGTCCGCTCAGGAGTCGGTACAATGAGCAGTTCTTC. Translated: CASSPLRSRYNEQFF. Full variable domain (missing parts from reference TRBV28 and TRBJ2-1): DVKVTQSSRYLVKRTGEKVFLECVQDMDHENMFWYRQDPGLGLRLIYFSYDVKMKEKGDIPEGYSVSREKKERFSLILESASTNQTSMYLCASSPLRSRYNEQFFGPGTRLTVL.